In this sample, the clone carrying this T cell receptor (beta chain) turned up many times. Its specificity is not known. The length of the CDR3 is 13 residues. Per the germline V gene, CDR1 is SGHVS and CDR2 is FNYEAQ. V was cut by 1 base and J by 4 bases, with 5 bases left in between. This sample was included in a study of T cell repertoires in cytomegalovirus infection. MiXCR, applied by TCRdb to the reads, yields one record per CDR3 protein. The data show approximately 89,000 distinct CDR3 sequences, roughly 29% seen once. This sample comprised CD8+ T cells from cultured PBMCs, obtained from culture after CMV antigen stimulation. This chain joins TRBV7-6 and TRBJ1-3; D remains ambiguous. This TCR came from a human donor in good health (CMV status not recorded). Some clones in this sample may be carry-over from other donors' samples. The CDR3 reads CASSLGTGNTIYF. The DNA of the CDR3 is TGTGCCAGCAGCTTAGGAACAGGAAACACCATATATTTT.